This T cell receptor beta chain was identified during a study of sequential checkpoint blockade in melanoma. Study background: First-line arms were nivolumab then ipilimumab, or the reverse, randomized 1:1. After both sequences, patients received maintenance nivolumab.

Using immunoSEQ multiplex PCR, the repertoire was profiled, and TCRdb retains in-frame clones only, with some absent. The sample holds some 22,000 clones, approximately 81% seen once. Germline V lookup: CDR1 SGHRS, CDR2 YFSETQ. Between the trimmed V and J ends, which lost 3 bases and 0 bases, there was a span of 10 bases. The CDR3 runs 14 residues. Treatment described: randomized to nivolumab then ipilimumab (arm A) or the reverse (arm B). None of the patients previously received DNA-damaging chemotherapy. V usage is TRBV5-1 and J usage is TRBJ2-7; D is ambiguous. This clonotype was obtained from a human donor with melanoma. Sample: CD8+ T cells sorted from blood (inferred from file names), taken from a patient given nivolumab and ipilimumab in sequence. CDR3 residues: CASSSDEASYEQYF. The CDR3 nucleotides read TGCGCCAGCAGCTCCGACGAGGCCTCCTACGAGCAGTACTTC.